Listed below are T cell receptor beta chains from one sample, sequenced in a study of cytomegalovirus exposure and HLA in healthy donors. Here immunoSEQ multiplex PCR was the method, and the copy in TCRdb shows in-frame clones only, minus some. Among over 55,000 clones listed, about four fifths were seen once. Input material: PBMCs. These receptors were taken from a man aged 35 to 55 in good health and CMV-seronegative. CDR3s include the opening cysteine and the closing phenylalanine or tryptophan. Each record gives: V gene, CDR3 protein.

TRBV7-3,CASSLANEQFF
TRBV5-6,CASTRTSGGETQYF
TRBV11-2,CASSLDRLVNYGYTF
TRBV18,CASSPPWTGGTTNEKLFF
TRBV28,CASSSRSGGGVLRPDTQYF
TRBV11-3,CASSLDATVYNNRRGETQYF
TRBV2,CASRKWDSARRETQYF
TRBV27,CASSRPGQETQYF
TRBV5-4,CASRPGLAETYNEQFF
TRBV5-4,CASNPGGWNTGELFF
TRBV11-2,CASSARTGGTDYGYTF
TRBV7-8,CASSLGDRASTGELFF
TRBV7-2,CASSRGTEETQYF
TRBV7-8,CASSLGQGTDTQYF
TRBV5-4,CASSWSTGRLRSPLHF
TRBV11-2,CASSRQGQLNTEAFF
TRBV5-1,CASSRGGTGGWSTDTQYF
TRBV27,CASSSRGPLQGSHSPLHF
TRBV30,CAWSKQGSYGYTF
TRBV19,CASSRAGAGNTGELFF
TRBV7-8,CASSHGTSSYEQFF
TRBV2,CASSEVLRGSNEQFF
TRBV7-9,CASSLEGRGGSYGYTF
TRBV7-6,CASSLAPTLAGPPNEQFF
TRBV6-5,CASSDGQNQPQHF
TRBV13,CASSSSDRIITEAFF
TRBV9,CASSPGNNSPLHF